These T cell receptor beta chains were read from a single sample in a study of beta chain features in type 1 diabetes. Profiling relied on immunoSEQ multiplex PCR, and the TCRdb table lists in-frame clones only, not all of them. The sample holds hundreds of thousands of clones; roughly 15% are singletons and the top ten take approximately 0.099%. The sample comprised naive CD4+ T cells from blood. The receptors stem from a man aged 18 to 29 in good health. Both conserved end residues are part of each CDR3. D genes are given only for firm matches. Expanded clones get a size class; other rows say once, few or many, or leave the size out.

d_call j_call clone_size v_call cdr3_nt cdr3_aa
NA TRBJ1-1 many TRBV21-1 TGTGCCAGCCCTAAGGGGGCTTTCTTT CASPKGAFF
NA TRBJ2-3 NA TRBV29-1 TGCAGCGTTGAAGCCCCCGGCAGGGAGCGTTCTCCTAGCACAGATACGCAGTATTTT CSVEAPGRERSPSTDTQYF
NA TRBJ2-1 few TRBV7-9 TGTGCCAGCAGCTTTCGGGGCCCCTACAATGAGCAGTTCTTC CASSFRGPYNEQFF
NA TRBJ2-1 NA TRBV11-2 TGTGCCAGCAGCTTCGAGGTTCAGAATGAGCAGTTCTTC CASSFEVQNEQFF
NA TRBJ2-7 NA TRBV7-3 TGTGCCAGCAGCTTAAGTAGCGCCAGTCGGTACGAGCAGTACTTC CASSLSSASRYEQYF
NA TRBJ2-3 NA TRBV10-3 TGTGCCATCGGAATAACAGATACGCAGTATTTT CAIGITDTQYF
TRBD2 TRBJ2-5 NA TRBV5-1 TGCGCCAGCAGATTATCGCTAGCGGGAGTCGGAGAGACCCAGTACTTC CASRLSLAGVGETQYF
TRBD1 TRBJ1-6 few TRBV25-1 TGTGCCAGCAGTGAATACAGTCGACAGGGGACTCGGGCACCCCTCCACTTT CASSEYSRQGTRAPLHF
NA TRBJ1-1 NA TRBV5-4 TGTGCCAGCAGCGTGGACAGTTGGATGAACACTGAAGCTTTCTTT CASSVDSWMNTEAFF
NA TRBJ2-7 NA TRBV9 TGTGCCACCCCCCGCAAAGGGGGAGAGCTCTACGAGCAGTACTTC CATPRKGGELYEQYF
TRBD1 TRBJ2-1 few TRBV7-3 TGTGCCAGCAGCTTCGGACAGGCAACGAGGTACAATGAGCAGTTCTTC CASSFGQATRYNEQFF
NA TRBJ1-3 few TRBV5-1 TGCGCCAGCAGCTTGGAGGCAGCTGGCCCTGGAAACACCATATATTTT CASSLEAAGPGNTIYF
NA TRBJ2-3 few TRBV30 TGTGCCTGGAGTAGGCCCGGCACAGATACGCAGTATTTT CAWSRPGTDTQYF
NA TRBJ2-7 few TRBV27 TGTGCCAGCGGAAGACACGGACAGGGAGGGAGGGAGCAGTACTTC CASGRHGQGGREQYF
NA TRBJ1-5 few TRBV25-1 TGTGCCAGCAGTCCAGGGTATAGCAATCAGCCCCAGCATTTT CASSPGYSNQPQHF
TRBD2 TRBJ2-7 once TRBV28 TGTGCCAGCAGCCGAACCGTAGGGACTAGCGGGAGGAGATACGAGCAGTACTTC CASSRTVGTSGRRYEQYF
NA TRBJ2-7 few TRBV18 TGTGCCAGCTCACCTCAAGGGGGGTACGAGCAGTACTTC CASSPQGGYEQYF
TRBD2 TRBJ2-1 few TRBV7-7 TGTGCCAGCAGCTCCGGACCCACTAGCGGGAAGTCCTACAATGAGCAGTTCTTC CASSSGPTSGKSYNEQFF
NA TRBJ1-1 NA TRBV7-9 TGTGCCAGCAGCGTCGACAGGGAAGCTTTCTTT CASSVDREAFF
TRBD1 TRBJ2-1 NA TRBV7-3 TGTGCCAGCAGCCCTAGTGGCAGGGGGTATGAGCAGTTCTTC CASSPSGRGYEQFF
TRBD2 TRBJ2-2 few TRBV2 TGTGCCAGCAGTGGAGGAAGCGGGGCCCTGGACACCGGGGAGCTGTTTTTT CASSGGSGALDTGELFF
NA TRBJ2-7 few TRBV4-3 TGCGCCAGCAGCCAAGGCCACAGGAGCTCCTACGAGCAGTACTTC CASSQGHRSSYEQYF
NA TRBJ2-2 once TRBV9 TGTGCCAGCACCCACCGGGGCCAGAACACCGGGGAGCTGTTTTTT CASTHRGQNTGELFF
TRBD2 TRBJ2-3 few TRBV2 TGTGCCAGCAGTCGCGACAGCGGGAGGACAGATACGCAGTATTTT CASSRDSGRTDTQYF
NA TRBJ2-7 few TRBV7-2 TGTGCCAGCAGCCTTAAGCGGCCCTACCCTGGGGAGCAGTACTTC CASSLKRPYPGEQYF
TRBD1 TRBJ2-4 NA TRBV29-1 TGCAGCGTTGCGGGGGACAGGGGGAACATTCAGTACTTC CSVAGDRGNIQYF
NA TRBJ1-2 NA TRBV12-5 TGTGCTAGTGGTTTGGACAGCTACTATGGCTACACCTTC CASGLDSYYGYTF
NA TRBJ1-2 NA TRBV20-1 TGCAGTGCTAAGGAGTCTGCTGGCTACACCTTC CSAKESAGYTF